These 23 T cell receptor beta chains share one sample of origin, sequenced in a study of blood T cell repertoires in COVID-19. Libraries were prepared by immunoSEQ multiplex PCR; TCRdb keeps only in-frame clonotypes and omits some of them. Of fewer than 200,000 clones listed, about 89% were seen once; the top ten hold 1.5% to 2%. Sample: peripheral blood. The receptors derive from a man between 18 and 35 years old who had recovered from COVID-19.

The chain's CDR3 is CSVRLQGIGEQYF. The CDR3 nucleotides are TGCAGCGTTCGTTTACAGGGGATTGGCGAGCAGTACTTC. V is TRBV29-1 and J is TRBJ2-7, with 7 bases fitting TRBD1. Germline V gives CDR1 SQVTM, CDR2 ANQGSEA. The trim removed 5 bases at V and 6 bases at J, leaving 10 bases unmatched. The CDR3 has 13 amino acids.

The chain links TRBV21-1 to TRBJ1-5. TRBV21-1 is designated a pseudogene. CDR3 length equals 14 residues. The chain's CDR3 is CASSKGRVRQPQHF. The DNA of the CDR3 is TGTGCCAGCAGCAAAGGGAGGGTGCGGCAGCCCCAGCATTTT.

This sequence joins TRBV7-2 and TRBJ2-5, with a tentative D call TRBD2 (8 bases). V lost 1 base and J lost 7, with 16 bases in between. CDR3 length equals 15 residues. Per the germline V gene, CDR1 is SGHTA and CDR2 is FQGNSA. The CDR3 DNA reads TGTGCCAGCAGCTTAGTGACGGGAGGGGGCGGGACCCAGTACTTC. Its protein is CASSLVTGGGGTQYF.

The chain joins TRBV7-9 to TRBJ2-7; 8 nucleotides align to TRBD1. This CDR3 has 14 amino acids. The trim removed 3 bases at V and 5 bases at J, leaving 6 bases unmatched. Germline V gene data show CDR1 as SEHNR and CDR2 as FQNEAQ (reference sequence). CDR3 sequence reads: CASSFRTGMNEQYF. For the CDR3, the DNA is TGTGCCAGCAGCTTCCGGACAGGGATGAACGAGCAGTACTTC. Variable domain in full (rest from reference TRBV7-9 and TRBJ2-7): DTGVSQNPRHKITKRGQNVTFRCDPISEHNRLYWYRQTLGQGPEFLTYFQNEAQLEKSRLLSDRFSAERPKGSFSTLEIQRTEQGDSAMYLCASSFRTGMNEQYFGPGTRLTVT.

This rearrangement joins TRBV6-5 to TRBJ2-7, with TRBD2 matching over 9 bases. The germline CDR1 and CDR2 sequences are MNHEY and SVGAGI. Germline trimming cut 5 bases from V and 4 bases from J; bases unmatched to any gene: 6. CDR3 size: 14 residues. CDR3 nucleotide sequence: TGTGCCAGCAGTAGACGTACTAGCGGGTACGAGCAGTACTTC. Translated: CASSRRTSGYEQYF.

The genes are TRBV6-2 or TRBV6-3 and TRBJ1-1; D is ambiguous. The CDR3 has 14 residues. Germline values: CDR1 MNHEY, CDR2 SVGEGT. V dropped 6 bases and J dropped 4 bases, with 15 bases sitting between them. This chain's CDR3 is CASSLGRGSTEAFF. For the CDR3, the DNA is TGTGCCAGCAGCCTCGGACGAGGGAGCACTGAAGCTTTCTTT.

This rearrangement joins TRBV5-5 to TRBJ1-1; 9 bases are shared with TRBD1. Germline CDR1 is SGHKS and CDR2 is YYEKEE (reference sequence). This CDR3 is 13 amino acids long. V lost 4 bases, J lost 10 bases, and 8 bases stayed unmatched. As DNA, the CDR3 is TGTGCCAGCAGCGCCGGGACAGGGTTAACAGCTTTCTTT. Protein sequence: CASSAGTGLTAFF.

The rearrangement links TRBV10-3 to TRBJ1-1, with D unresolved. The germline gives CDR1 ENHRY, CDR2 SYGVKD. The CDR3 contains 13 residues. V lost 4 bases to trimming and J lost 1 base, with 7 bases between them. This chain's CDR3 is CAISGARNTEAFF. The CDR3 region has the DNA TGTGCCATCAGTGGGGCACGGAACACTGAAGCTTTCTTT.

CDR3: CAWSVSDYGYTF. The CDR3 coding sequence is TGTGCCTGGAGTGTTTCGGACTATGGCTACACCTTC. The V gene is TRBV30, the J gene TRBJ1-2, with unresolved D. Trimming cost V 0 bases and J 3 bases, with 5 bases left between them. Germline V gene lookup returns CDR1 GTSNPN and CDR2 SVGIG (reference sequence). This CDR3 region has 12 residues.

The chain joins TRBV4-2 to TRBJ2-1, with D tentatively TRBD1 (6 bases). Trimming shortened V by 3 bases and J by 5 bases, and 17 bases separated the two germline ends. The CDR3 totals 16 residues. In germline, CDR1 is LGHNA, CDR2 YNFKEQ. The CDR3 is CASSHVTGLMNNEQFF. CDR3 sequence (DNA): TGTGCCAGCAGCCACGTAACAGGGTTGATGAACAATGAGCAGTTCTTC.

The chain has TRBV27 and TRBJ2-1; 10 bases are shared with TRBD2. J was trimmed by 9 bases and V by 0 bases; bases with no gene match: 5. CDR1 and CDR2 (germline): MNHEY, SMNVEV (reference sequence). This CDR3 is built from 15 residues. The CDR3 reads CASSLSLAGIAEQFF. In DNA form, the CDR3 reads TGTGCCAGCAGTTTATCACTAGCGGGAATCGCTGAGCAGTTCTTC.

The chain has TRBV27 and TRBJ1-4, with D maybe TRBD1 (6 bases). CDR1 MNHEY and CDR2 SMNVEV come from the germline V gene (reference sequence). The V end lost 8 bases, the J end lost 2 bases, and 9 bases lay between the germline ends. The CDR3 length is 13 residues. The CDR3 nucleotides are TGTGCCAGCCAGGGGCGGACTAATGAAAAACTGTTTTTT. It translates to CASQGRTNEKLFF.

The chain employs TRBV13 and TRBJ1-1, with a tentative D call TRBD1 (5 bases). V was pared by 3 bases and J by 4 bases, with 6 bases between. This CDR3 has 12 amino acids. Germline CDR1 and CDR2: PRHDT and FYEKMQ (reference sequence). CDR3 protein: CASSFQGTEAFF. The CDR3 DNA reads TGTGCCAGCAGCTTCCAGGGCACTGAAGCTTTCTTT.

The genes are TRBV12-3 or TRBV12-4 and TRBJ2-1, with 7 bases fitting TRBD2. With V trimmed by 7 bases and J by 8 bases, 5 bases remained unmatched. The CDR3 totals 12 residues. This CDR3 reads CASTLLAHEQFF. In nucleotides, the CDR3 is TGTGCCAGCACCTTACTAGCGCATGAGCAGTTCTTC.

V and J are TRBV15 and TRBJ1-3; a weak D match, TRBD1 (5 bases). The length of the CDR3 is 17 residues. V dropped 0 bases and J dropped 4 bases, with 16 bases sitting between them. Germline values: CDR1 LNHNV, CDR2 YYDKDF (reference sequence). CDR3: CATSRDNRRGAGNTIYF. The CDR3 region has the DNA TGTGCCACCAGCAGAGATAACCGGAGGGGCGCGGGAAACACCATATATTTT.

J is TRBJ1-4 and V is TRBV7-2; D is perhaps TRBD1 (6 bases). Germline V lookup: CDR1 SGHTA, CDR2 FQGNSA. Trimming took 5 bases from V and 8 from J, leaving 15 bases between them. This CDR3 spans 14 amino acids. CDR3: CASSGGGDGEKLFF. CDR3 sequence (DNA): TGTGCCAGCAGCGGTGGGGGCGATGGAGAAAAACTGTTTTTT. Using reference TRBV7-2 and TRBJ1-4 for the parts outside the CDR3, the full variable domain is GAGVSQSPSNKVTEKGKDVELRCDPISGHTALYWYRQSLGQGLEFLIYFQGNSAPDKSGLPSDRFSAERTGGSVSTLTIQRTQQEDSAVYLCASSGGGDGEKLFFGSGTQLSVL.

The chain joins TRBV6-1 to TRBJ2-1, with 8 bases aligning to TRBD1. The CDR3 spans 15 residues. Germline CDR1 MNHNS, CDR2 SASEGT. The V segment lost 3 bases and the J segment 7 bases; nucleotides outside the gene matches: 8. The DNA of the CDR3 is TGTGCCAGCAGTGAGGACAGGGAATTAGGGAATGAGCAGTTCTTC. Translated: CASSEDRELGNEQFF.

This chain connects TRBV28 to TRBJ2-5, with 7 positions matching TRBD1. V lost 4 bases to trimming and J lost 5 bases; unmatched junction nucleotides: 10. The CDR3 length is 15 residues. CDR1 and CDR2 (germline): MDHEN, SYDVKM. CDR3: CASSSPTGVGETQYF. CDR3 DNA: TGTGCCAGCAGTTCCCCTACAGGGGTGGGGGAGACCCAGTACTTC.

In DNA, the CDR3 is TGTGCCAGCAGCCAGGGCCCCACTAGCTCCGAGCAGTACTTC. It translates to CASSQGPTSSEQYF. The V gene is TRBV3-1 (or the pseudogene TRBV3-2), the J gene TRBJ2-7, with D perhaps matching TRBD2 (6 bases). Deletions cut 3 bases from V and 6 bases from J, with 15 bases between. Germline V gene data show CDR1 as LGHDT and CDR2 as YNNKEL (reference sequence). This CDR3 has 14 amino acids.

The gene calls are TRBV4-3 and TRBJ1-6, with 7 bases aligning to TRBD1. CDR3 length: 15 residues. CDR1 and CDR2 from the germline V gene are LGHNA and YSLEER. The V segment lost 4 bases and the J segment 4 bases; nucleotides outside the gene matches: 4. CDR3 sequence: CASSPDRAYNSPLHF. DNA of the CDR3: TGCGCCAGCAGCCCAGACAGGGCTTATAATTCACCCCTCCACTTT.

The V and J genes are TRBV6-2 or TRBV6-3 and TRBJ2-2; D perhaps matches TRBD2 (5 bases). This CDR3 contains 12 residues. V was trimmed by 6 bases and J by 6 bases, leaving 8 bases between them. Germline V CDR1 and CDR2: MNHEY, SVGEGT. CDR3 DNA sequence: TGTGCCAGCAGCCCCGGGGCCGGGGAGCTGTTTTTT. It yields the protein CASSPGAGELFF.

The chain carries TRBV7-8 and TRBJ2-7; D is unclear. This CDR3 spans 14 amino acids. Germline values: CDR1 SGHVS, CDR2 FQNEAQ. Trimming left V 5 bases short and J 0 bases short, with 11 bases between. The CDR3 coding sequence is TGTGCCAGCAGCCAGACTCCCAGCTCCTACGAGCAGTACTTC. This codes for CASSQTPSSYEQYF. The whole variable domain, remainder taken from reference TRBV7-8 and TRBJ2-7, is GAGVSQSPRYKVAKRGQDVALRCDPISGHVSLFWYQQALGQGPEFLTYFQNEAQLDKSGLPSDRFFAERPEGSVSTLKIQRTQQEDSAVYLCASSQTPSSYEQYFGPGTRLTVT.

This chain connects TRBV28 to TRBJ1-1, with a tentative D call TRBD1 (5 bases). V was cut by 7 bases and J by 5 bases, with 20 bases left in between. The CDR3 extends over 15 amino acids. Germline V gene lookup returns CDR1 MDHEN and CDR2 SYDVKM. CDR3 residues: CASTVLFPGRTEAFF. Here the CDR3 DNA reads TGTGCCAGCACCGTCCTTTTCCCAGGGAGGACTGAAGCTTTCTTT.